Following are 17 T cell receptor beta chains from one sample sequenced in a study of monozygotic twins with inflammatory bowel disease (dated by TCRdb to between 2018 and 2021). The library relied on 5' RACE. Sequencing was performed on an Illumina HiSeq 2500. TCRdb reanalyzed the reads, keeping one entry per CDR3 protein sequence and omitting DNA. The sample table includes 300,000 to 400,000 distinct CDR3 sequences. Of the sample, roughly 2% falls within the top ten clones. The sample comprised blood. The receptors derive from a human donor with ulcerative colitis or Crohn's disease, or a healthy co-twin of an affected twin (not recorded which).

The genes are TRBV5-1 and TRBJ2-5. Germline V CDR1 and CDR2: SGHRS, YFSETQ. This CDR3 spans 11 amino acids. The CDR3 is CASSLAETQYF.

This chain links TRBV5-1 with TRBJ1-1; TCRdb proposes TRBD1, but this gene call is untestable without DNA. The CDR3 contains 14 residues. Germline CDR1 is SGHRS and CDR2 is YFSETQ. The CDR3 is CASRAGTGNTEAFF.

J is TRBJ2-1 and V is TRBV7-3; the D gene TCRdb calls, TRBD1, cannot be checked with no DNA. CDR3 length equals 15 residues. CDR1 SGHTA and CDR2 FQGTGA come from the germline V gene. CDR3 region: CASSRGGASYNEQFF.

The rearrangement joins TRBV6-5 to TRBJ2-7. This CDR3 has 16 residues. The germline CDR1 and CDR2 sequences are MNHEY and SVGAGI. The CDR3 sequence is CASSYSSGRGSYEQYF.

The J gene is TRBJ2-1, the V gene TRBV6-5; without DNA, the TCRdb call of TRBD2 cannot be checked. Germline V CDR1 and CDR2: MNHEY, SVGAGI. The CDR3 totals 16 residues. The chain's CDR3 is CASSSMTSGGSREQFF.

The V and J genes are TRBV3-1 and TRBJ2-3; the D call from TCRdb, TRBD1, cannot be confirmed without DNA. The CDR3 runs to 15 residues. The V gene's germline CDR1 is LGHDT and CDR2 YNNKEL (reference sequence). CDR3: CASSQDRGFTDTQYF.

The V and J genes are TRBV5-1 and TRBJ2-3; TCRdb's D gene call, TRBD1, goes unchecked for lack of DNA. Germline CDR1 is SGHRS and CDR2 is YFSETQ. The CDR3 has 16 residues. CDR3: CASSPMGAGYTDTQYF.

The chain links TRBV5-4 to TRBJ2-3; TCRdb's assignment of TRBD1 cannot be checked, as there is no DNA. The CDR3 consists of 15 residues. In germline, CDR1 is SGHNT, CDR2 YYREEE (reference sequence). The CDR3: CASSSRGVVADTQYF. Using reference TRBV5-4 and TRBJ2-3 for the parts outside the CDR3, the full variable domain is ETGVTQSPTHLIKTRGQQVTLRCSSQSGHNTVSWYQQALGQGPQFIFQYYREEENGRGNFPPRFSGLQFPNYSSELNVNALELDDSALYLCASSSRGVVADTQYFGPGTRLTVL.

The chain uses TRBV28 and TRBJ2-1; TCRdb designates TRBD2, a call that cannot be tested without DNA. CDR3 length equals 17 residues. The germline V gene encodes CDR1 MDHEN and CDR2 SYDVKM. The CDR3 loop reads CASSLSLLAGFHNEQFF.

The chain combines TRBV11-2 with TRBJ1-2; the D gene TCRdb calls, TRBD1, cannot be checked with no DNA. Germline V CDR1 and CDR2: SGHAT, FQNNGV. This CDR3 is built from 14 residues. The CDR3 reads CASSWDIPPYGYTF.

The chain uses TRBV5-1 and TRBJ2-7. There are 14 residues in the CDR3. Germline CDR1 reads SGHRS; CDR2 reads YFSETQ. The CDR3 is CASSFRGGIYEQYF.

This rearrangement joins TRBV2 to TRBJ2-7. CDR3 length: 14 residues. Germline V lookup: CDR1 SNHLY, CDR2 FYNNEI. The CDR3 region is CASSDLVDTYEQYF.

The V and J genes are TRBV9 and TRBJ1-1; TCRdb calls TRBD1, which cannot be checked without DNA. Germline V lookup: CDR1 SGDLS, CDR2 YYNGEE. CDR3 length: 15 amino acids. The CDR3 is CASSGPQGRGTEAFF.

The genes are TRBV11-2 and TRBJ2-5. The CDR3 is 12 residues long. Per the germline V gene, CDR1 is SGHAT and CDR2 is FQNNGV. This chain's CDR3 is CASSPLTETQYF. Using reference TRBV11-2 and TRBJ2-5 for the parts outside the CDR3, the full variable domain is EAGVAQSPRYKIIEKRQSVAFWCNPISGHATLYWYQQILGQGPKLLIQFQNNGVVDDSQLPKDRFSAERLKGVDSTLKIQPAKLEDSAVYLCASSPLTETQYFGPGTRLLVL.

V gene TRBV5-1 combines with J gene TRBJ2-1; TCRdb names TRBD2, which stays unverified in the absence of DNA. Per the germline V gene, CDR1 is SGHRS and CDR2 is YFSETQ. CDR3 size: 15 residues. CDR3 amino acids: CASSFQGASGTEQFF.

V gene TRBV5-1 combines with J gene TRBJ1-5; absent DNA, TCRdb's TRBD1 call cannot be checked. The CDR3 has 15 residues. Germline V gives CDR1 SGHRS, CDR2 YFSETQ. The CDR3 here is CASSLGDRGNQPQHF.

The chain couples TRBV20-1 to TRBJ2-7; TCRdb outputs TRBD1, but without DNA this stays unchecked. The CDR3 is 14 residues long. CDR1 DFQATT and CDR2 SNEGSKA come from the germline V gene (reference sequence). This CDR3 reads CSARVPTGPHEQYF.